The 10 T cell receptor beta chains below were found in one sample sequenced in a study of cytomegalovirus exposure and HLA in healthy donors. The PCR had 60 Vbeta and 13 Jbeta primers. Sequenced by immunoSEQ multiplex PCR; TCRdb stores in-frame clones only, minus some. This sample yields some 120,000 clones, of which about 80% are seen a single time; less than 9.5% belongs to the top ten. Sequenced material: PBMCs. The receptors were gathered from a woman in her forties or fifties in good health and CMV-seropositive.

The V gene is TRBV29-1, the J gene TRBJ2-1; 9 positions match TRBD2. V dropped 4 bases and J dropped 1; count of bases not matched to a gene: 5. The germline V gene has CDR1 SQVTM and CDR2 ANQGSEA. The CDR3 extends over 15 amino acids. This CDR3 reads CSVVGLATSYNEQFF. The CDR3 DNA sequence: TGCAGCGTTGTAGGACTAGCGACGTCCTACAATGAGCAGTTCTTC.

The chain recombines TRBV5-1 with TRBJ2-5; possibly TRBD2 for D (7 bases). The V and J ends lost 0 bases and 1 base respectively, with 13 bases between them. This CDR3 has 16 amino acids. Germline V CDR1 and CDR2: SGHRS, YFSETQ. CDR3 nucleotide sequence: TGCGCCAGCAGCTTGGCGGGCGGGGGCCTCCAAGAGACCCAGTACTTC. Its translation: CASSLAGGGLQETQYF.

This chain uses TRBV27 with TRBJ2-2, with D possibly matching TRBD2 (5 bases). Germline values: CDR1 MNHEY, CDR2 SMNVEV (reference sequence). The CDR3 totals 16 residues. V lost 5 bases and J 3 bases, leaving 16 bases between the germline ends. CDR3 nucleotide sequence: TGTGCCAGCAGTAGTACCTCGGGATTTTACACCGGGGAGCTGTTTTTT. Protein sequence: CASSSTSGFYTGELFF.

This rearrangement joins TRBV5-4 to TRBJ1-2; 7 bases align to TRBD1. The CDR3 has 13 residues. Germline V lookup: CDR1 SGHNT, CDR2 YYREEE (reference sequence). The V gene end was trimmed by 3 bases and the J gene end by 3 bases; junction bases not matched to a gene: 2. CDR3 loop: CASSWGTDYGYTF. CDR3 in DNA: TGTGCCAGCAGCTGGGGGACAGACTATGGCTACACCTTC.

In DNA form, the CDR3 reads TGCGCCAGCAGCCCTACGTCATGGGCCCAATACGAGCAGTACTTC. It encodes CASSPTSWAQYEQYF. V usage is TRBV5-1 and J usage is TRBJ2-7; no definite D call. The V and J ends lost 4 bases and 4 bases respectively, with 18 bases between them. The CDR3 consists of 15 residues. The germline CDR1 and CDR2 sequences are SGHRS and YFSETQ.

The V gene is TRBV7-6, the J gene TRBJ1-5; D is possibly TRBD1 (5 bases). The CDR3 extends over 16 amino acids. Germline V gene data show CDR1 as SGHVS and CDR2 as FNYEAQ. Trimming stripped 5 bases from V and 3 bases from J, with 17 bases between. In DNA form, the CDR3 reads TGTGCCAGCAGCCCCCGAATGGGCAGGGACAATCAGCCCCAGCATTTT. Its protein is CASSPRMGRDNQPQHF.

This clone occurred a few times. The genes are TRBV6-6 and TRBJ2-5; TRBD2 is a possible D gene (6 bases). The CDR3 is made up of 14 amino acids. The V end was cut by 5 bases, the J end by 7 bases, with 17 bases between. CDR1 MNHNY and CDR2 SVGAGI come from the germline V gene (reference sequence). The CDR3: CASSRLAALGTQYF. CDR3 nucleotides: TGTGCCAGCAGTCGCTTAGCGGCCCTGGGGACCCAGTACTTC.

The chain carries TRBV4-1 and TRBJ2-3, with 7 bases that match TRBD2. CDR1 MGHRA and CDR2 YSYEKL come from the germline V gene. The CDR3 totals 17 residues. Trimming removed 2 bases from V and 4 bases from J; junction bases left unmatched: 12. CDR3 sequence reads: CASSQLPGAGVPDTQYF. The CDR3 coding sequence is TGCGCCAGCAGCCAACTCCCCGGGGCGGGAGTTCCAGATACGCAGTATTTT.

The chain carries TRBV5-4 and TRBJ1-1; D uncertain. The CDR3 totals 16 residues. V was clipped by 4 bases and J by 1 base, with 17 bases between them. In germline, CDR1 is SGHNT, CDR2 YYREEE (reference sequence). The CDR3 DNA reads as TGTGCCAGCAGCCCAACTATTTTAAGACGGAACACTGAAGCTTTCTTT. As protein: CASSPTILRRNTEAFF.

J is TRBJ2-7 and V is TRBV30, with D perhaps matching TRBD2 (5 bases). V was cut by 0 bases and J by 3 bases, with 12 bases left in between. The CDR3 totals 14 residues. Germline assignment: CDR1 GTSNPN and CDR2 SVGIG (reference sequence). The CDR3 nucleotides are TGTGCCTGGAGTGTAGGTGGGAGTAGCTACGAGCAGTACTTC. Protein: CAWSVGGSSYEQYF.